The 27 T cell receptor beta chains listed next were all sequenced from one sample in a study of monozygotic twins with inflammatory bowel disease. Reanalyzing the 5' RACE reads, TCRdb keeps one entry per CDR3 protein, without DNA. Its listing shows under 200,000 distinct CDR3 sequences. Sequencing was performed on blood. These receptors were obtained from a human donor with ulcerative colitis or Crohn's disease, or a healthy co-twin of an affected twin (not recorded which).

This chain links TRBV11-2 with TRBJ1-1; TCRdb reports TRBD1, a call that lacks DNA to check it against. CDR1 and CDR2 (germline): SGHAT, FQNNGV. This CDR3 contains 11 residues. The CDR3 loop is CASSPPAEAFF.

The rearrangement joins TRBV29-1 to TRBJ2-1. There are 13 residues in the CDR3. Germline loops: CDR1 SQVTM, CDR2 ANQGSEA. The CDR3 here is CSVDTVSYNEQFF.

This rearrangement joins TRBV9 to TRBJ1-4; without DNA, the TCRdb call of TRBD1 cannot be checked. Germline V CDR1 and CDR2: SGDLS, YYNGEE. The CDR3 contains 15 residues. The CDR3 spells CASSGGQVLNEKLFF.

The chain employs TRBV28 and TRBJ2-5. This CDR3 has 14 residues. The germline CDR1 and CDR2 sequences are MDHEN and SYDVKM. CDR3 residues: CASSFSGYEETQYF.

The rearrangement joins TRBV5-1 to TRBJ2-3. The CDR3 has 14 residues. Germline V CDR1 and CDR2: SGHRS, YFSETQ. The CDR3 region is CASSLDWNTDTQYF.

This chain's CDR3 is CASSWGTEETQYF. The chain carries TRBV5-1 and TRBJ2-5. This CDR3 contains 13 residues. Per germline, CDR1 SGHRS and CDR2 YFSETQ.

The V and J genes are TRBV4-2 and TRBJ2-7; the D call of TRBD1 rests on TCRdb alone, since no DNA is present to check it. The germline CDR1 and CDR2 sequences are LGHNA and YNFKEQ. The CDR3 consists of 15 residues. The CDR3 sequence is CASSPGQLSSYEQYF.

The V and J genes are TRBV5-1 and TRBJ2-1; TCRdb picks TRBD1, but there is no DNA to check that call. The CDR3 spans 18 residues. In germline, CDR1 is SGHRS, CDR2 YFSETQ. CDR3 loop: CASSLVDGDRVWPDEQFF.

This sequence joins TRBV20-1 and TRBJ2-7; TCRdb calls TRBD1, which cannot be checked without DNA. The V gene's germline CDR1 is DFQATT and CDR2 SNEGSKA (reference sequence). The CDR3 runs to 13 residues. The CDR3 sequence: CSASSQVSYEQYF.

CDR3 sequence reads: CASSPGKGTQPQHF. This sequence joins TRBV18 and TRBJ1-5; absent DNA, TCRdb's TRBD1 call cannot be checked. Germline V gene lookup returns CDR1 KGHSH and CDR2 LQKENI. This CDR3 comprises 14 residues.

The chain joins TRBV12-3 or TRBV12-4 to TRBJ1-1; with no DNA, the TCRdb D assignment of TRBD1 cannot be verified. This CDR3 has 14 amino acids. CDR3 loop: CASSFGTGRAEAFF.

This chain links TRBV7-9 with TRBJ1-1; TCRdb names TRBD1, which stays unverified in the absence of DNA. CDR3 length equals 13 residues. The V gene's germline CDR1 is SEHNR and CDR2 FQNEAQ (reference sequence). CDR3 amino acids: CASSPGGLTEAFF.

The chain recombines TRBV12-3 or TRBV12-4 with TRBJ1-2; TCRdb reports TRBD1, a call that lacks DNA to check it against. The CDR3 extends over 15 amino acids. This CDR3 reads CASSQRETPNYGYTF.

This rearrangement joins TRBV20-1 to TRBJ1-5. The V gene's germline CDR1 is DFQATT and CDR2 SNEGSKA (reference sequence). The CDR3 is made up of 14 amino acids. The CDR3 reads CSARDPYSNQPQHF.

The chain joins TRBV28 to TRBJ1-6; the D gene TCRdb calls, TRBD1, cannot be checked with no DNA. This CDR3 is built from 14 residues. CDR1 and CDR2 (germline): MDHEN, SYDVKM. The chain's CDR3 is CASSGRTGRSPLHF.

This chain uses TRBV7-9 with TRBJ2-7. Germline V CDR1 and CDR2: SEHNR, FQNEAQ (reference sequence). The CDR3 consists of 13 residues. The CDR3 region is CASSPFDRYEQYF.

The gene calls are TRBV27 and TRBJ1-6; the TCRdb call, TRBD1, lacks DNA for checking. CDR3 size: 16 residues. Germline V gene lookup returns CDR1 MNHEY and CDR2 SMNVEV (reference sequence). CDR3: CASSAPGRMDNSPLHF.

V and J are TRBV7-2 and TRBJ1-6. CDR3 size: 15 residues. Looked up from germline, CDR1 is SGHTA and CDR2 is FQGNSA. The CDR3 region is CASSLRGPYNSPLHF.

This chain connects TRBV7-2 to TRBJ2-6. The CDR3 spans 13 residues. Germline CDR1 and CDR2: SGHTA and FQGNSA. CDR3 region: CASSLGGANVLTF. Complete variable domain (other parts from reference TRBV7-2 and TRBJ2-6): GAGVSQSPSNKVTEKGKDVELRCDPISGHTALYWYRQSLGQGLEFLIYFQGNSAPDKSGLPSDRFSAERTGGSVSTLTIQRTQQEDSAVYLCASSLGGANVLTFGAGSRLTVL.

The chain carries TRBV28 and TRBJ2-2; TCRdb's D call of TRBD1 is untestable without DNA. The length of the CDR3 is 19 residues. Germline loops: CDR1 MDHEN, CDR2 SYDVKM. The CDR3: CASSTGTYLKTSNTGELFF. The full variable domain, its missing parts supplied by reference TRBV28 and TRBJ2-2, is DVKVTQSSRYLVKRTGEKVFLECVQDMDHENMFWYRQDPGLGLRLIYFSYDVKMKEKGDIPEGYSVSREKKERFSLILESASTNQTSMYLCASSTGTYLKTSNTGELFFGEGSRLTVL.

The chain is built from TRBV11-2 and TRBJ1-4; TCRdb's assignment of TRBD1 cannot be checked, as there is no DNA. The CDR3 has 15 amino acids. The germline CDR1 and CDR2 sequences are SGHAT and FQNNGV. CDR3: CASSLNRGRGEKLFF.

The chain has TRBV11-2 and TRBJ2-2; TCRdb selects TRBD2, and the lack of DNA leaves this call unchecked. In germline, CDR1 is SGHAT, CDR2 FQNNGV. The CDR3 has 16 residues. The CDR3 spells CASSLVGGARTGELFF.

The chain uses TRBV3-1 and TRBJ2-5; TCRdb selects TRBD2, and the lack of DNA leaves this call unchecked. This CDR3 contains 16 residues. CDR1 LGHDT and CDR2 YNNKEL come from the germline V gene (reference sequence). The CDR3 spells CASSLGGSGGDETQYF.

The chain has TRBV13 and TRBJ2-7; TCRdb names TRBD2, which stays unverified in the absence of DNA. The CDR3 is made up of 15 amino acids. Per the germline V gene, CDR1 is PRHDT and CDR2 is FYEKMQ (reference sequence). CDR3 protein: CASSLGGRAGHEQYF. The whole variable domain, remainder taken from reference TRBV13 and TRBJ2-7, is AAGVIQSPRHLIKEKRETATLKCYPIPRHDTVYWYQQGPGQDPQFLISFYEKMQSDKGSIPDRFSAQQFSDYHSELNMSSLELGDSALYFCASSLGGRAGHEQYFGPGTRLTVT.

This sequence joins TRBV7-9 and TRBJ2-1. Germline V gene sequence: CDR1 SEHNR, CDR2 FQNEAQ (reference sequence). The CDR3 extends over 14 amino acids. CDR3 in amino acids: CASSFSDPNNEQFF.

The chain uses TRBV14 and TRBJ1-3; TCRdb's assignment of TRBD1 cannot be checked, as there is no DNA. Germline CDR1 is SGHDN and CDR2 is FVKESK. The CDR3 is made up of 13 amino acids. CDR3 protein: CASSQAGHDTIYF.

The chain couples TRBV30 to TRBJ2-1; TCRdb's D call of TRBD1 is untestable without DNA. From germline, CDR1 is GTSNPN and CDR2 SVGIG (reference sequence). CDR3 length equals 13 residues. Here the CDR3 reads CAWSVFRGNEQFF.